This entry lists 23 T cell receptor beta chains sequenced from one sample in a study of vaccination and CD4 T cells after COVID-19. The treatment is: 10-day PBMC culture with coronavirus spike peptide pools or control peptides (ViraFEST assay). An Oncomine TCR Beta short-read assay was used to sequence the DNA from cultured CD4+ T cells. TCRdb itself ran the PCR reads through MiXCR, one entry per CDR3 protein. The sample holds a few thousand distinct CDR3 sequences; 27% are singletons and the top ten take under 30%. Their antigens are not known. Sequenced material: CD4+ T cells from blood, cultured in vitro, taken after SARS-CoV-2 vaccination. Receptors were obtained from a human donor who had recovered from COVID-19.

This clonotype is termed medium-sized. CDR3 DNA sequence: TGTGCCAGCAGCAGGACAGACCACTACGAGCAGTACTTC. Translation gives CASSRTDHYEQYF. This chain links TRBV7-8 with TRBJ2-7; D perhaps matches TRBD1 (6 bases). This CDR3 is built from 13 residues. Between the trimmed V and J ends, which lost 5 bases and 3 bases, there was a span of 11 bases. CDR1 SGHVS and CDR2 FQNEAQ come from the germline V gene.

The V call is TRBV28, the J call TRBJ1-5, with 10 positions matching TRBD1. This CDR3 is 14 amino acids long. Trimming cost V 6 bases and J 6 bases; bases outside gene matches: 5. The germline V gene has CDR1 MDHEN and CDR2 SYDVKM. The CDR3 DNA reads as TGTGCCAGCAGCACCGGGACAGGGGTTCAGCCCCAGCATTTT. Translation gives CASSTGTGVQPQHF. Filled out from reference TRBV28 and TRBJ1-5, the complete variable domain reads DVKVTQSSRYLVKRTGEKVFLECVQDMDHENMFWYRQDPGLGLRLIYFSYDVKMKEKGDIPEGYSVSREKKERFSLILESASTNQTSMYLCASSTGTGVQPQHFGDGTRLSIL.

This clonotype was seen only a few times. The J gene is TRBJ1-2, the V gene TRBV7-2; the match to TRBD1 covers 9 bases. J gave up 4 bases and V 0 bases, and 3 bases lay outside the gene matches. The CDR3 length is 15 residues. Looked up from germline, CDR1 is SGHTA and CDR2 is FQGNSA. CDR3: CASSLAGTGLYGYTF. The DNA of the CDR3 is TGTGCCAGCAGCTTAGCTGGGACAGGGCTCTATGGCTACACCTTC.

The genes are TRBV11-3 and TRBJ2-2; 7 bases align to TRBD1. Germline-derived CDR1 and CDR2 are SGHNT and YENEEA. This CDR3 has 14 residues. V was clipped by 5 bases and J by 7 bases; unmatched bases: 7. CDR3 coding DNA: TGTGCCAGCAGCCGGGGACAGACATACGGGGAGCTGTTTTTT. This encodes CASSRGQTYGELFF.

This chain links TRBV6-4 with TRBJ2-3; 9 bases match TRBD2. Germline lookup yields CDR1 MRHNA and CDR2 SNTAGT. The CDR3 spans 16 residues. Trimming took 3 bases from V and 0 from J; bases not matched to a gene: 4. CDR3 loop: CASSEGSGGSTDTQYF. For the CDR3, the DNA is TGTGCCAGCAGTGAGGGAAGCGGGGGGAGCACAGATACGCAGTATTTT.

In its sample, this clonotype ranks as large. The genes are TRBV27 and TRBJ1-2; 8 nucleotides match TRBD1. The junction had 7 bases not matched to a gene; V was cut back by 6 bases and J by 4 bases. The CDR3 runs 14 residues. Germline CDR1 is MNHEY and CDR2 is SMNVEV (reference sequence). CDR3 protein: CASRRRDRGYGYTF. CDR3 DNA sequence: TGTGCCAGCAGACGGCGAGACAGGGGCTATGGCTACACCTTC.

The rearrangement links TRBV7-8 to TRBJ1-5; D unresolved. Trimming shortened V by 1 base and J by 6 bases, and 10 bases separated the two germline ends. The CDR3 totals 14 residues. Germline V CDR1 and CDR2: SGHVS, FQNEAQ. In nucleotides, the CDR3 is TGTGCCAGCAGCTTAGAGGGTGGGTCTCAGCCCCAGCATTTT. Encoded protein: CASSLEGGSQPQHF.

By share, this clonotype counts as medium-sized. V is TRBV4-1 and J is TRBJ1-6; 8 bases align to TRBD1. The CDR3 is made up of 12 amino acids. V gave up 8 bases and J gave up 14 bases; unmatched junction bases: 8. Germline CDR1 is MGHRA and CDR2 is YSYEKL. In nucleotides, the CDR3 is TGCGCCAGCGCTCAGGGGGCGGATTCCCTCCACTTT. Its protein is CASAQGADSLHF.

This clonotype was observed once. The CDR3 region has the DNA TGCGCCAGCAGATCACAGGCCGGGAGCACTGAAGCTTTCTTT. Its protein is CASRSQAGSTEAFF. The chain carries TRBV10-1 and TRBJ1-1; possibly TRBD1 for D (5 bases). V dropped 6 bases and J dropped 4 bases, with 15 bases sitting between them. Germline CDR1 reads WNHNN; CDR2 reads SYGVQD (reference sequence). This CDR3 region has 14 residues.

In this sample, this clonotype is medium-sized. This sequence joins TRBV7-2 and TRBJ2-7; 11 bases match TRBD2. This CDR3 comprises 15 residues. Germline assignment: CDR1 SGHTA and CDR2 FQGNSA. V lost 6 bases and J lost 3; bases outside the gene matches: 7. CDR3 residues: CASRSGTSGFYEQYF. CDR3 coding DNA: TGTGCCAGCAGGTCCGGGACTAGCGGTTTCTACGAGCAGTACTTC.

Judged by abundance, this clonotype is large (0.1 to 1%). This sequence joins TRBV20-1 and TRBJ1-6; 7 bases fit TRBD1. The trim removed 3 bases at V and 6 bases at J, leaving 11 bases unmatched. The CDR3 consists of 16 residues. Germline CDR1 is DFQATT and CDR2 is SNEGSKA (reference sequence). CDR3 region: CSARRVTGTVNSPLHF. CDR3 DNA sequence: TGCAGTGCTAGGAGGGTGACCGGGACAGTTAATTCACCCCTCCACTTT.

By sample fraction, this clonotype is medium-sized. V is TRBV24-1 and J is TRBJ2-7; D is possibly TRBD2 (6 bases). CDR3 size: 14 residues. V gave up 12 bases and J gave up 7 bases, with 24 bases separating them. Germline V gives CDR1 KGHDR, CDR2 SFDVKD. CDR3 amino acids: CASLKLGGVGEQYF. DNA of the CDR3: TGTGCCTCCCTCAAACTGGGCGGGGTTGGAGAGCAGTACTTC.

By proportion, this clonotype is medium-sized. The V gene is TRBV7-9, the J gene TRBJ1-2, with D possibly being TRBD1 (5 bases). V lost 5 bases, J lost 12 bases, and 13 bases lay in between. Germline loops: CDR1 SEHNR, CDR2 FQNEAQ (reference sequence). The length of the CDR3 is 11 residues. The CDR3 DNA reads as TGTGCCAGCAGCCGTTCTCTAGGGGACACCTTC. This codes for CASSRSLGDTF.

The chain carries TRBV7-2 and TRBJ2-6; D is uncertain. This CDR3 contains 12 residues. V was shortened by 4 bases and J by 2 bases, with 0 bases between the two germline ends. The V gene's germline CDR1 is SGHTA and CDR2 FQGNSA. CDR3 sequence reads: CASSSGANVLTF. DNA of the CDR3: TGTGCCAGCAGCTCTGGGGCCAACGTCCTGACTTTC. The full variable domain, rest sourced from reference TRBV7-2 and TRBJ2-6, is GAGVSQSPSNKVTEKGKDVELRCDPISGHTALYWYRQSLGQGLEFLIYFQGNSAPDKSGLPSDRFSAERTGGSVSTLTIQRTQQEDSAVYLCASSSGANVLTFGAGSRLTVL.

The rearrangement joins TRBV5-8 to TRBJ2-7; 9 positions agree with TRBD2. The V gene end was trimmed by 0 bases and the J gene end by 6 bases; junction bases not matched to a gene: 10. Per the germline V gene, CDR1 is SGHTS and CDR2 is YDEGEE. The length of the CDR3 is 16 residues. The DNA for the CDR3 is TGTGCCAGCAGCTTGGGCGGGGGGGCCTATTTGGGCGAGCAGTACTTC. It codes for CASSLGGGAYLGEQYF. Looking up the rest from reference TRBV5-8 and TRBJ2-7 gives the full variable domain: EAGVTQSPTHLIKTRGQQATLRCSPISGHTSVYWYQQALGLGLQFLLWYDEGEERNRGNFPPRFSGRQFPNYSSELNVNALELEDSALYLCASSLGGGAYLGEQYFGPGTRLTVT.

This clonotype appeared a few times. The rearrangement links TRBV7-6 to TRBJ1-1, with D possibly being TRBD1 (6 bases). V lost 4 bases to trimming and J lost 1 base, with 13 bases between them. The length of the CDR3 is 15 residues. Germline V lookup: CDR1 SGHVS, CDR2 FNYEAQ. CDR3 protein: CASSSLGASNTEAFF. As DNA, the CDR3 is TGTGCCAGCAGCTCACTGGGGGCCTCGAACACTGAAGCTTTCTTT. The complete variable domain, with remaining parts taken from reference TRBV7-6 and TRBJ1-1, reads GAGVSQSPRYKVTKRGQDVALRCDPISGHVSLYWYRQALGQGPEFLTYFNYEAQQDKSGLPNDRFSAERPEGSISTLTIQRTEQRDSAMYRCASSSLGASNTEAFFGQGTRLTVV.

By share of the sample, this clonotype is medium-sized. CDR3 sequence: CASSPLTGLAPYEQYF. CDR3 in DNA: TGTGCCAGCAGCCCCCTGACAGGATTGGCCCCCTACGAGCAGTACTTC. The rearrangement uses TRBV28 and TRBJ2-7; TRBD1 is a possible D gene (6 bases). V was cut by 6 bases and J by 2 bases, with 20 bases left in between. The CDR3 runs to 16 residues. CDR1 is MDHEN and CDR2 is SYDVKM in the germline V gene.

The chain is built from TRBV7-9 and TRBJ2-1, with 7 positions matching TRBD1. Germline CDR1 reads SEHNR; CDR2 reads FQNEAQ (reference sequence). This CDR3 has 16 amino acids. J gave up 7 bases and V 4 bases, and 13 bases lay outside the gene matches. The CDR3 DNA is TGTGCCAGCAGCTCCCCCCCCAAGGGCAGGGGGAATGAGCAGTTCTTC. This sequence encodes CASSSPPKGRGNEQFF.

This clonotype was detected only a few times. The chain links TRBV7-9 to TRBJ1-2; 10 bases agree with TRBD1. CDR3 length: 15 residues. V gave up 3 bases and J gave up 7 bases; unmatched junction bases: 8. The germline V gene has CDR1 SEHNR and CDR2 FQNEAQ (reference sequence). The CDR3 sequence: CASSFGDRGRVGYTF. CDR3 DNA: TGTGCCAGCAGCTTCGGAGACAGGGGGCGGGTTGGCTACACCTTC.

Sample share makes this clonotype large. V and J are TRBV7-2 and TRBJ2-7; D not certain. V lost 0 bases, J lost 2 bases, and 14 bases lay in between. CDR3 size: 16 residues. Germline V gene sequence: CDR1 SGHTA, CDR2 FQGNSA. As DNA, the CDR3 is TGTGCCAGCAGCTTAGCGGTGTATTCCCATACCTACGAGCAGTACTTC. Protein: CASSLAVYSHTYEQYF.

In its sample, this clonotype ranks as medium-sized (0.01 to 0.1%). The chain recombines TRBV7-9 with TRBJ2-7; D ambiguous. This CDR3 is 11 amino acids long. The germline V gene encodes CDR1 SEHNR and CDR2 FQNEAQ (reference sequence). V dropped 5 bases and J dropped 1 base, with 3 bases sitting between them. This CDR3 is CASSPSYEQYF. The CDR3 DNA reads TGTGCCAGCAGCCCATCCTACGAGCAGTACTTC.

By frequency in the sample, this clonotype is medium-sized. The chain couples TRBV20-1 to TRBJ1-5; 7 bases are a match to TRBD1. Germline V CDR1 and CDR2: DFQATT, SNEGSKA (reference sequence). The CDR3 is 13 amino acids. V dropped 3 bases and J dropped 7; count of bases not matched to a gene: 6. This chain's CDR3 is CSASDRETQPQHF. The CDR3 nucleotides are TGCAGTGCTAGCGACAGGGAAACCCAGCCCCAGCATTTT.

This sequence joins TRBV5-5 and TRBJ2-7; the D gene could be TRBD1 or TRBD2 (5 bases each). The germline gives CDR1 SGHKS, CDR2 YYEKEE (reference sequence). Trimming cost V 2 bases and J 2 bases, with 26 bases left between them. This CDR3 is built from 19 residues. CDR3 in amino acids: CASSFPIDYRLLDPYEQYF. In nucleotides, the CDR3 is TGTGCCAGCAGCTTTCCAATAGACTACAGGCTTCTCGACCCCTACGAGCAGTACTTC.